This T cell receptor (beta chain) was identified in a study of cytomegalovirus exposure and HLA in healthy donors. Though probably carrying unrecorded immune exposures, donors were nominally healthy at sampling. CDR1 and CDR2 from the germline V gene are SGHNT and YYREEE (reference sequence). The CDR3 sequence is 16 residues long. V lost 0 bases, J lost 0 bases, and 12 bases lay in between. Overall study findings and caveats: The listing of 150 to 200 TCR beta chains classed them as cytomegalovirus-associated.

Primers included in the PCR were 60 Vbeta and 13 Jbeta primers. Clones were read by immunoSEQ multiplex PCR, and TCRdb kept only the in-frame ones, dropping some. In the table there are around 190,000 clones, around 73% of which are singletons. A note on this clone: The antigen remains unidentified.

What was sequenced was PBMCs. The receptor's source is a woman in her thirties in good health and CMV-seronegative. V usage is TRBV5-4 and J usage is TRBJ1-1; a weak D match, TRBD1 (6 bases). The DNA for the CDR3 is TGTGCCAGCAGCTTGGACCCCAGGGGCATGAACACTGAAGCTTTCTTT. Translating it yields CASSLDPRGMNTEAFF.